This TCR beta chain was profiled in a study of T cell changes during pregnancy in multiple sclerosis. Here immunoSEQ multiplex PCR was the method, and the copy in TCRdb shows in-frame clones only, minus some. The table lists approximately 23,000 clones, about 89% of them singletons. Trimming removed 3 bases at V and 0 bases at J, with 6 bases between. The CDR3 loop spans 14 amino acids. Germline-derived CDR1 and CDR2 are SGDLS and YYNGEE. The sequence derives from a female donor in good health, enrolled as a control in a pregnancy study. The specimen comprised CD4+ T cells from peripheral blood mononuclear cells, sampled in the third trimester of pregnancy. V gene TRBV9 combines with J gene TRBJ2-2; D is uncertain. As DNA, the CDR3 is TGTGCCAGCAGCGAGACACCGAACACCGGGGAGCTGTTTTTT. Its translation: CASSETPNTGELFF. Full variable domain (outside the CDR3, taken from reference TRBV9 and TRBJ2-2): DSGVTQTPKHLITATGQRVTLRCSPRSGDLSVYWYQQSLDQGLQFLIQYYNGEERAKGNILERFSAQQFPDLHSELNLSSLELGDSALYFCASSETPNTGELFFGEGSRLTVL.